This TCR beta chain stems from a study of shared clonotypes between healthy human individuals. Broader study findings: It was observed that roughly 5.1% of naive CD4 clonotypes were shared across a handful of donors.

Germline V gene data show CDR1 as KGHSH and CDR2 as LQKENI. CDR3 length equals 14 residues. V gave up 3 bases and J gave up 4 bases, with 13 bases separating them. Genomic DNA of each subset was evenly split across several immunoSEQ plates. The protocol was immunoSEQ multiplex PCR, while the TCRdb copy is restricted to in-frame clones and leaves out a portion. The repertoire includes about 1.5 million clones, 95% to 99% of them detected once, and 0.4% to 0.55% sits in the top ten. On this clone itself: Its antigen remains unidentified.

Sequencing was carried out using naive CD4+ T cells sorted from blood. Subset defined: CD45RA+ positively selected. The V gene is TRBV18, the J gene TRBJ2-7; no definite D call. The source is a man aged 30 to 45 in good health. Here the CDR3 DNA reads TGTGCCAGCTCACCCCGTGCCCTTTGGTACGAGCAGTACTTC. Translation gives CASSPRALWYEQYF.